This T cell receptor (beta chain) was profiled in a study of control samples from healthy donors and cancer patients. The CDR3 runs 15 residues. CDR1 is MNHEY and CDR2 is SVGAGI in the germline V gene. Between the trimmed V and J ends, which lost 1 base and 8 bases, there was a span of 17 bases. Data came from immunoSEQ multiplex PCR; TCRdb stores just in-frame clones and leaves some out. Listed are some 180,000 clones; 2.2% falls within the top ten. This TCR came from a woman aged 25-40 years in good health. The sequenced sample was blood. The chain uses TRBV6-5 and TRBJ1-1; D possibly corresponds to TRBD1 (6 bases). In nucleotides, the CDR3 is TGTGCCAGCAGTTACTTCGGGAATGGGGGGCCAGAAGCTTTCTTT. The encoded protein is CASSYFGNGGPEAFF.